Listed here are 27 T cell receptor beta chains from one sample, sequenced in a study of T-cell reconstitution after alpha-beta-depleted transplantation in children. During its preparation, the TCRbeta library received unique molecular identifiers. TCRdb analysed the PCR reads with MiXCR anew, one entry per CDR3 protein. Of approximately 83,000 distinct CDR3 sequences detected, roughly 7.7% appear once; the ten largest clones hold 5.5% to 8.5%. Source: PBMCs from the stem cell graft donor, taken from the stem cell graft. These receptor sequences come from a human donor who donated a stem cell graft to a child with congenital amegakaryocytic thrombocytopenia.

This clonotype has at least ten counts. CDR3 loop: CASSLQAGGSMTQYF. The CDR3 bases are TGTGCCAGCAGCTTACAAGCGGGAGGTTCCATGACGCAGTATTTT. The chain recombines TRBV7-2 with TRBJ2-3; 9 bases are a match to TRBD2. Germline V gene data show CDR1 as SGHTA and CDR2 as FQGNSA. Trimming at V came to 2 bases and at J to 9 bases, leaving 9 bases not matched to a gene. The length of the CDR3 is 15 residues.

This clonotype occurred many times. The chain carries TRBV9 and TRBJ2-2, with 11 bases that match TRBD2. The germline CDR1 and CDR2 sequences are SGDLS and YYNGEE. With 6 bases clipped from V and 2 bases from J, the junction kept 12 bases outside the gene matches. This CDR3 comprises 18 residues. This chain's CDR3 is CASTKRGGTSGNTGELFF. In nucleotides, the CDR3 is TGTGCCAGCACTAAACGTGGGGGGACTAGCGGTAACACCGGGGAGCTGTTTTTT.

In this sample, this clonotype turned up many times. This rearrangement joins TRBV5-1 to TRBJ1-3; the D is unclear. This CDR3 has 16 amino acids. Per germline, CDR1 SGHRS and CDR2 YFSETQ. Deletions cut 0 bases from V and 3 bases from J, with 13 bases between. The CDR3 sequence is CASSLGPPEGGNTIYF. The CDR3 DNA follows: TGCGCCAGCAGCTTGGGGCCGCCCGAGGGTGGAAACACCATATATTTT. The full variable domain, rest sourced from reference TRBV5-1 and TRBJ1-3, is KAGVTQTPRYLIKTRGQQVTLSCSPISGHRSVSWYQQTPGQGLQFLFEYFSETQRNKGNFPGRFSGRQFSNSRSEMNVSTLELGDSALYLCASSLGPPEGGNTIYFGEGSWLTVV.

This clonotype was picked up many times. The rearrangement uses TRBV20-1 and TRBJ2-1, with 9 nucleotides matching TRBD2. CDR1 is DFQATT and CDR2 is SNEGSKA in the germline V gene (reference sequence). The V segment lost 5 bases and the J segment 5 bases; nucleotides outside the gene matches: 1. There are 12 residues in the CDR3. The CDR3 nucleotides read TGCAGTGCTGCGGGAGGGGACAATGAGCAGTTCTTC. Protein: CSAAGGDNEQFF.

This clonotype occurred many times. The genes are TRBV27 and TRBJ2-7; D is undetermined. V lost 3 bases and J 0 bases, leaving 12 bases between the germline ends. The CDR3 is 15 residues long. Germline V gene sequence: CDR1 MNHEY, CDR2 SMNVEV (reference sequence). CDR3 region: CASSFYAQSSYEQYF. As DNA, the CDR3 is TGTGCCAGCAGTTTTTACGCCCAAAGCTCCTACGAGCAGTACTTC.

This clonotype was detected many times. The CDR3 spells CSARDLAGANEQFF. The DNA of the CDR3 is TGCAGTGCTAGAGATCTAGCGGGAGCGAATGAGCAGTTCTTC. The chain combines TRBV20-1 with TRBJ2-1; 10 nucleotides align to TRBD2. CDR3 length equals 14 residues. The germline V gene encodes CDR1 DFQATT and CDR2 SNEGSKA (reference sequence). With V trimmed by 0 bases and J by 7 bases, 3 bases remained unmatched.

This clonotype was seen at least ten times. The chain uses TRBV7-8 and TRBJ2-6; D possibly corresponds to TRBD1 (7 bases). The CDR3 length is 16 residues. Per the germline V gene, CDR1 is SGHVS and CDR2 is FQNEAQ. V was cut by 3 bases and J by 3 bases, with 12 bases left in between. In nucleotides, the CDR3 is TGTGCCAGCAGCTTCCAGGGGGGCTTTGGGGCCAACGTCCTGACTTTC. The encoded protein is CASSFQGGFGANVLTF. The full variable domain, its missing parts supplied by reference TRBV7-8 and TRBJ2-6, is GAGVSQSPRYKVAKRGQDVALRCDPISGHVSLFWYQQALGQGPEFLTYFQNEAQLDKSGLPSDRFFAERPEGSVSTLKIQRTQQEDSAVYLCASSFQGGFGANVLTFGAGSRLTVL.

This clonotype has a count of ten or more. CDR3 protein: CASSLDGQPSTDTQYF. CDR3 coding DNA: TGCGCCAGCAGCTTGGATGGGCAGCCTAGCACAGATACGCAGTATTTT. This chain links TRBV5-1 with TRBJ2-3; no clear D gene. Germline V gene sequence: CDR1 SGHRS, CDR2 YFSETQ. The CDR3 is 16 residues long. V was cut by 0 bases and J by 0 bases, with 11 bases left in between.

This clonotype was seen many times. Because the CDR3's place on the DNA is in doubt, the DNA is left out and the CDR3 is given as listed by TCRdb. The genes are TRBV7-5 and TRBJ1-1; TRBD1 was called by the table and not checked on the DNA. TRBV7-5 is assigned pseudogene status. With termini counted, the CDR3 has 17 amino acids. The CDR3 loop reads CISVPGGSGHPNTEAFF.

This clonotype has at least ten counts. CDR3 coding DNA: TGTGCCAGCAGCTTTGGGACAGGGAACACTGAAGCTTTCTTT. It translates to CASSFGTGNTEAFF. The chain combines TRBV13 with TRBJ1-1, with TRBD1 identical over 8 bases. The CDR3 spans 14 residues. The V gene end was trimmed by 3 bases and the J gene end by 1 base; junction bases not matched to a gene: 1. Per the germline V gene, CDR1 is PRHDT and CDR2 is FYEKMQ (reference sequence).

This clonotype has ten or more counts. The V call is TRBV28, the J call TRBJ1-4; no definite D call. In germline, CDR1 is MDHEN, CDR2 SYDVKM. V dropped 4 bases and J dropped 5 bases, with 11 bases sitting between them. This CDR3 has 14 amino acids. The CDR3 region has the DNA TGTGCCAGCAGTTCGGTGGGCAGGAATGAAAAACTGTTTTTT. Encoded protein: CASSSVGRNEKLFF.

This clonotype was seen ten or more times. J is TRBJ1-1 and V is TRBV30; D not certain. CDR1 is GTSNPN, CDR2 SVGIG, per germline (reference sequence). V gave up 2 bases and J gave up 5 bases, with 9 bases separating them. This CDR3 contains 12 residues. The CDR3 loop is CAWSIGRTEAFF. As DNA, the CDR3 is TGTGCCTGGAGTATTGGGAGAACTGAAGCTTTCTTT. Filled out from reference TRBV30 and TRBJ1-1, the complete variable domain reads SQTIHQWPATLVQPVGSPLSLECTVEGTSNPNLYWYRQAAGRGLQLLFYSVGIGQISSEVPQNLSASRPQDRQFILSSKKLLLSDSGFYLCAWSIGRTEAFFGQGTRLTVV.

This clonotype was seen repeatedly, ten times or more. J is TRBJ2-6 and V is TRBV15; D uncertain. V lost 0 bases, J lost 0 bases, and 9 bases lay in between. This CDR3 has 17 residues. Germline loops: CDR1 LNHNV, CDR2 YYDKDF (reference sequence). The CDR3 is CATSRDSPGSGANVLTF. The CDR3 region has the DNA TGTGCCACCAGCAGAGATTCTCCCGGCTCTGGGGCCAACGTCCTGACTTTC. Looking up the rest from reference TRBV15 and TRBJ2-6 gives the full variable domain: DAMVIQNPRYQVTQFGKPVTLSCSQTLNHNVMYWYQQKSSQAPKLLFHYYDKDFNNEADTPDNFQSRRPNTSFCFLDIRSPGLGDTAMYLCATSRDSPGSGANVLTFGAGSRLTVL.

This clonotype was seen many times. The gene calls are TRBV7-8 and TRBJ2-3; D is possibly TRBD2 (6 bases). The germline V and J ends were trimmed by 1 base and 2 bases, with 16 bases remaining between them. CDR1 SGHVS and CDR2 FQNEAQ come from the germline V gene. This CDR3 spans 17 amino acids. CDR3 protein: CASSLVRGGGPTDTQYF. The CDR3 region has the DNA TGTGCCAGCAGCTTAGTAAGGGGAGGAGGGCCCACAGATACGCAGTATTTT.

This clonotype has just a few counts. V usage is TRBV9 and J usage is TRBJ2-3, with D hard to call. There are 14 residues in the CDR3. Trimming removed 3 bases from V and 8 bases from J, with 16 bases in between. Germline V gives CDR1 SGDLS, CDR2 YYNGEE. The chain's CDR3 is CASSESPSLGTQYF. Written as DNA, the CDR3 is TGTGCCAGCAGCGAGAGCCCCAGTTTGGGTACGCAGTATTTT.

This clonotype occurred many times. The CDR3 nucleotides read TGTGCCATCAGTGATTTGGACTTGGGGGTTGGCGCTTTCTTT. This gives the protein CAISDLDLGVGAFF. This chain connects TRBV10-3 to TRBJ1-1; maybe TRBD1 (5 bases). This CDR3 spans 14 amino acids. In germline, CDR1 is ENHRY, CDR2 SYGVKD. The V end was cut by 3 bases, the J end by 11 bases, with 19 bases between.

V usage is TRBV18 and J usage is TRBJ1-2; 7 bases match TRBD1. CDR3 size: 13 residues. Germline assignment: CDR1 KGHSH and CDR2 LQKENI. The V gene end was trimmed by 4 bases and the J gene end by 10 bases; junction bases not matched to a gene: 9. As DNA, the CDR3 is TGTGCCAGCTCACTTGGACAGGTGACAGACTACACCTTC. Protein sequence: CASSLGQVTDYTF.

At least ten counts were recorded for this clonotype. CDR3 sequence (DNA): TGTGCCAGCAGTGAATGGGGGGGCTCCTACAATGAGCAGTTCTTC. Protein sequence: CASSEWGGSYNEQFF. The chain couples TRBV25-1 to TRBJ2-1; 7 nucleotides line up with TRBD2. CDR3 length: 15 amino acids. CDR1 MGHDK and CDR2 SYGVNS come from the germline V gene. V dropped 1 base and J dropped 0; count of bases not matched to a gene: 0.

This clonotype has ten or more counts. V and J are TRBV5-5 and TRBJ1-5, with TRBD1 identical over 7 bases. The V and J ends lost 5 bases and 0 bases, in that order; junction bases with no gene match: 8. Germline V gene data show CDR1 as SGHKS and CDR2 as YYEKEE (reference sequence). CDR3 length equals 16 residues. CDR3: CASSYRQGGSNQPQHF. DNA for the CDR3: TGTGCCAGCAGTTACAGACAGGGCGGTAGCAATCAGCCCCAGCATTTT.

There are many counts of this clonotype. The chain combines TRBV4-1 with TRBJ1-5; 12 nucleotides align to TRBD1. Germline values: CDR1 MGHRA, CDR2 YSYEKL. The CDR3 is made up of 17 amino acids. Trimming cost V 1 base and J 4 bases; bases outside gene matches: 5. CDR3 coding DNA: TGCGCCAGCAGCCAAGGGGGACAGGGGGCTTATAATCAGCCCCAGCATTTT. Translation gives CASSQGGQGAYNQPQHF.

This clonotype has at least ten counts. The CDR3 protein is CATSRGGETDTQYF. DNA of the CDR3: TGTGCCACCAGCAGAGGGGGGGAAACAGATACGCAGTATTTT. The rearrangement uses TRBV15 and TRBJ2-3, with D possibly being TRBD2 (6 bases). The CDR3 consists of 14 residues. The germline V and J ends were trimmed by 1 base and 3 bases, with 8 bases remaining between them. Germline CDR1 reads LNHNV; CDR2 reads YYDKDF (reference sequence).

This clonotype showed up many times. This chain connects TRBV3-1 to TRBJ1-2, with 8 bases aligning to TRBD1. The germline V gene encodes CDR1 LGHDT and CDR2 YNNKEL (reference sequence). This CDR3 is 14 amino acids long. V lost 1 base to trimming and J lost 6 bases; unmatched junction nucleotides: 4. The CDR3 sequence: CASSQGTGRHGYTF. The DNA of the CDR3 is TGTGCCAGCAGCCAAGGGACAGGGCGTCATGGCTACACCTTC. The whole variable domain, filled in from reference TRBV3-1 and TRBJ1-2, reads DTAVSQTPKYLVTQMGNDKSIKCEQNLGHDTMYWYKQDSKKFLKIMFSYNNKELIINETVPNRFSPKSPDKAHLNLHINSLELGDSAVYFCASSQGTGRHGYTFGSGTRLTVV.

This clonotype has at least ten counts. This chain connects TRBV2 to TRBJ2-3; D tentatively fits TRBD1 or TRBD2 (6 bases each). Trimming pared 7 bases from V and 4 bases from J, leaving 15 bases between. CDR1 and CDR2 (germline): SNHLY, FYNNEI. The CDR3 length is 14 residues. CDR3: CASKWTGAADTQYF. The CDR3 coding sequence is TGTGCCAGCAAGTGGACGGGGGCGGCAGATACGCAGTATTTT.

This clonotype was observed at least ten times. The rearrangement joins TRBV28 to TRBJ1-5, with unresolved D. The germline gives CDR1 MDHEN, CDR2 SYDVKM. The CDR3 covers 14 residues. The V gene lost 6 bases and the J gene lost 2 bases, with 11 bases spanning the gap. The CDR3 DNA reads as TGTGCCAGCAGCTCTCATGGGGGCAATCAGCCCCAGCATTTT. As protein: CASSSHGGNQPQHF.

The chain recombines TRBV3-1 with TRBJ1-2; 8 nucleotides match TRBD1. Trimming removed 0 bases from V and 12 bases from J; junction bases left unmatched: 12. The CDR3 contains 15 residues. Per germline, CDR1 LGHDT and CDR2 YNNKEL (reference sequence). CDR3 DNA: TGTGCCAGCAGCCAAGATCTGGGACAGGAAGTCTCCCACACCTTC. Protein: CASSQDLGQEVSHTF.

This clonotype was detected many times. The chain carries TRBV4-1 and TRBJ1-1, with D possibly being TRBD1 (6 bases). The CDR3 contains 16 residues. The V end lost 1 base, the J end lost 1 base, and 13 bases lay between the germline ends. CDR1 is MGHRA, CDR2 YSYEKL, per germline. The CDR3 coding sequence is TGCGCCAGCAGCCAAGGGGACGAGACAGGGAACACTGAAGCTTTCTTT. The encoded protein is CASSQGDETGNTEAFF.

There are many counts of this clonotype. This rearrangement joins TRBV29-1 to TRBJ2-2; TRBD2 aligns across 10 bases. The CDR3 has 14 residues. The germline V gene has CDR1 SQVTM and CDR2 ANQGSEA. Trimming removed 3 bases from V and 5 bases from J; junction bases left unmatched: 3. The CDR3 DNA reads TGCAGCGTTGATAGCGGGAGGCATACCGGGGAGCTGTTTTTT. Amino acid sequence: CSVDSGRHTGELFF.